Below, one T cell receptor (beta chain) is given with its context. Its matching antigen is unknown. Total RNA amounts of at least 6 micrograms were extracted per sample. A second PCR, run for about 6 to 12 cycles, used a sample-barcoded 5' primer plus a J-beta primer mix. Every cDNA was tagged by a template-switch adaptor with 12 random nucleotides. From the 5' RACE reads, TCRdb called clonotypes with MiXCR, one entry per CDR3 protein. The sample holds 980,000 or so distinct CDR3 sequences, roughly 48% seen once. V gave up 1 base and J gave up 3 bases, with 11 bases separating them. CDR1 and CDR2 from the germline V gene are LGHNA and YSLEER. The CDR3 loop spans 15 amino acids. The sample belongs to a study of blood T cells in healthy people across ages. Regarding the study as a whole: Both higher diversity and more naive CD4+ cells marked long-lived donors when set against aged donors.

The chain uses TRBV4-3 and TRBJ2-3; no firm D call. Source material: blood. The TCR originated in a man between 25 and 39 years old in good health. CDR3 region: CASSQAPPDTDTQYF. The CDR3 DNA is TGCGCCAGCAGCCAAGCGCCCCCCGATACAGATACGCAGTATTTT.